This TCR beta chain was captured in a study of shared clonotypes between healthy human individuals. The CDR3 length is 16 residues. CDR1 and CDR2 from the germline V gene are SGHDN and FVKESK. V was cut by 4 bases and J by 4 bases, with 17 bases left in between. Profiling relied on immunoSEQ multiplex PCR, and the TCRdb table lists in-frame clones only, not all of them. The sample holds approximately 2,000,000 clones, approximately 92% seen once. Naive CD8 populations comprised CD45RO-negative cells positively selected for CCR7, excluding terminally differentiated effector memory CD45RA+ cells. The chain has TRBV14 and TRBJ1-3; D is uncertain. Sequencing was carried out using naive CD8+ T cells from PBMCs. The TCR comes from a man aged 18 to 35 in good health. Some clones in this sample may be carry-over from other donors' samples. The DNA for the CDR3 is TGTGCCAGCAGCCGGGAGCCCCGAGGAGGAGGAAACACCATATATTTT. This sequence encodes CASSREPRGGGNTIYF.